This TCR beta chain was sequenced for a study of cytomegalovirus exposure and HLA in healthy donors (dated by TCRdb to the late 2010s). Background for the entire study: In an earlier analysis of 450 to 750 of the donors, 276 Gb of sequence data and 90 million to 120 million unique TCR beta sequences from 150 million to 200 million T cells were reported. About 280 gigabases of sequencing data and around 85 million unique TCR sequences made up an early release that covered nearly 650 HLA-typed donors. The genetic ancestry cluster associated with self-reported Caucasian donors included 65% to 90% of the roughly 390 genotyped donors. The aim of the study was to test whether cataloging public T cell receptors could identify signatures of past pathogen exposure. Using immunosequencing, the study profiled T cell repertoires from fewer than 700 subjects and related those repertoires to cytomegalovirus serostatus. Along with the approximately 600-subject first cohort, a separate validation cohort of 120 different subjects was used. High-throughput TCR immunosequencing, statistical association of individual TCRs with disease status, and machine learning were combined to predict cytomegalovirus infection status. A later analysis re-analyzed previously published TCR beta repertoires from about 600 donors and added high-resolution HLA genotyping to study TCR occurrence patterns. In the later analysis, no new phenotypic data were used to find candidate immune exposures; instead, reliance was placed on TCR beta sequences and their occurrence across donors. An earlier analysis of approximately 640 of the donors applied high-throughput TCR beta sequencing to assess whether each TCR beta V gene segment acted as functional or pseudogenic. Donor age, sex, ethnicity and CMV serostatus were compiled alongside the repertoire data. A later genetic analysis used genome-wide SNP genotypes for about three fifths of the 666 donors, treating that subset as a discovery cohort. All discovery cohort repertoires had been generated on a single sequencing platform. Both class I and class II loci were covered by HLA typing, at four-digit resolution. The number of donors typed differed by locus, with 629-630 for A, B, C, DRB1 and DQB1, roughly 520 for DQA1, some 570 for DPA1, and 472 for DPB1. A handful of DR-DQ haplotypes were handled as single units for association and clustering because linkage in the cohort was strong. Among 300 to 500 genotyped donors of the cohort, an average of approximately 200,000 unique TCR beta nucleotide sequences was sequenced per donor, of which roughly 17% were non-productive. Beyond this particular receptor, the publication reports: The authors suggested that the approach could potentially be generalized to other disease states and immunological phenotypes. In a later analysis, HLA-associated TCR beta chains were found to be more clonally expanded and to have lower generation probabilities than equally common non-associated chains. An earlier analysis of around 500 of the donors showed that most TCR beta V segments appeared in productive rearrangements either about 87% or about 30% of the time, which broadly matched IMGT annotations. Because counts were too low, about 18 rarely observed V segments, including chromosome 9 orphons, were excluded from the earlier analysis of fewer than 650 of the donors. A group of highly shared sequence variants was considered likely to be a technical artifact of the sequencing pipeline. Compared with the approximately 710-donor mean, donors in an Asian-associated ancestry cluster had fewer N-insertions in productive TCRs, according to a later genetic analysis. Specific HLA alleles were associated with 15,000 to 20,000 TCR beta sequences at a false discovery rate of 0.05 in a later analysis. Several of the top co-occurrence clusters appeared to be linked to parvovirus B19, influenza, CMV and Epstein-Barr virus, according to a later analysis. In the study, some 160 TCR beta chains were listed as associated with cytomegalovirus. Most TCR sequences were observed very rarely across donors, whereas some public TCRs were present in many individuals. Correlated functional status among segregating V segments might reflect linkage disequilibrium, but an unknown experimental factor could not be ruled out. Roughly uniform sequencing depth across donors was assumed in presence/absence analyses, although this assumption may not hold. In a later genetic analysis, a missense DCLRE1C variant was associated with V-gene and J-gene trimming of TCR beta chains, and the association was replicated in an independent cohort. A later analysis found that TCR association rates varied across HLA loci, with DRB1 alleles showing the most associated TCRs and HLA-C alleles the fewest. Assigning TCR associations to individual alleles was difficult when HLA alleles, especially DR and DQ, strongly co-occurred. The cohort was sequenced for TCR beta chains only, and without alpha or paired-chain data the features that could be detected were limited. Some IMGT-functional V segments, including TRBV6-2 and TRBV6-3, could not be told apart with the 87-base-pair reads, so those segments were excluded. HLA typing was unavailable for some donors at each locus, so association tests used only the typed subset. A further reported finding was that TCR beta sequences accurately predicted the HLA-A and HLA-B alleles for most subjects in the first cohort. In vitro tests confirmed that a few of the cytomegalovirus-associated TCR beta chains recognize cytomegalovirus antigens. For the cohort, immune exposure information was limited to CMV serostatus. A later analysis found that most CMV-associated TCR beta chains appeared HLA-restricted, with HLA associations seemingly driven largely by CMV exposure. In both the original and validation cohorts, the classifier was reported to diagnose cytomegalovirus status with high specificity and sensitivity.

The library was produced with the immunoSEQ multiplex PCR assay. The multiplex PCR relied on a mix of 60 forward primers for TCR Vbeta segments and 13 reverse primers for TCR Jbeta segments. Amplification of the CDR3 region of rearranged TCR beta genes was performed with a multiplex PCR assay on genomic DNA. On the Illumina HiSeq System, the amplified TCR beta libraries were sequenced as 87-base-pair reads. The paper's processing steps were these. A later analysis counted some 80 million unique TCR beta chains across the roughly 700 repertoires, and around 12 million of these chains were shared by at least two donors. Raw reads were error-corrected and collapsed into unique sequences by a nearest-neighbor algorithm in which closely related sequences were merged to remove PCR and sequencing errors. V, D and J gene segments were assigned by aligning CDR3 sequences to IMGT reference sequences. For a sequence to be retained, a match of at least six nucleotides to both a V gene segment and a J gene segment was required. Rearrangements were classified as productive when the CDR3 lacked stop codons and remained in frame with V and J, and all other rearrangements were classified as non-productive. Following IMGT convention, CDR3 was defined as the stretch from the second conserved V-encoded cysteine up to the conserved J-encoded phenylalanine. The earlier analysis of 587 of the donors excluded any sequence lacking an unambiguous match to a single V gene segment. In an earlier analysis of 587 of the donors, V segments were called functional above 56.7% productive rearrangements and were called segregating when the between-donor standard deviation exceeded 5%. To diagnose cytomegalovirus status from the catalog of TCR beta chain sequences, a statistical classification framework was built. A later analysis assigned V and J genes by comparing TCR nucleotide sequences with IMGT/GENE-DB human TR gene sequences. The TCRdist pipeline was used in a later analysis to assign CDR3 sequences and most-parsimonious VDJ recombination scenarios. In a later analysis, each TCR beta chain was defined by its CDR3 amino acid sequence together with its V-gene family, and reads without a unique V-gene family were excluded. To address suspected cross-contamination and a sequencing artifact, a later analysis removed 592 highly shared, low-generation-probability nucleotide sequences. In a later analysis, a clonal expansion index was calculated for each public chain from normalized within-repertoire ranks of inferred template counts. A later analysis computed generation probabilities with a VDJ recombination model fitted to out-of-frame rearrangements, and checked the results against IGoR. In a later analysis, TCR-TCR, TCR-HLA and TCR-CMV co-occurrence was scored with hypergeometric tests, and a repertoire-size bias correction was applied to TCR pairs. False discovery rates were estimated in a later analysis by permuting HLA or CMV assignments 20 times. In a later analysis, co-occurring TCRs were grouped with DBSCAN, and TCRdist sequence similarity was added when clustering was performed within HLA-allele-positive subsets. Repertoires with fewer than 30,000 or more than 120,000 public chains were left out of co-occurrence clustering, as were a few repertoires with anomalous nucleotide sharing. TCRdb carries this immuneACCESS record with in-frame sequences only. Its versions omit some clonotypes, under half of them owing to an unresolved V gene in the studies checked, with the rest unexplained. For V, J and clone size, that table is used; D and trimming come from the DNA. In all, the sample holds approximately 170,000 clones, and around 80% of those were seen once. The ten biggest clones cover about 1.6% of the sample.

The cohort was made up of under 800 healthy bone marrow donors. At the time of sampling, every cohort member was nominally healthy, though immune exposures that went unrecorded were likely present. The donor tested CMV seronegative, placing the donor among the 350 to 400 seronegative members of the cohort. A peripheral blood sample was collected from each donor, and TCR beta sequencing was performed on peripheral blood mononuclear cells. The Qiagen DNeasy Blood Extraction Kit was used to extract genomic DNA from the blood cell samples. The germline V gene specifies ENHRY as CDR1 and SYGVKD as CDR2. The CDR3, from cysteine to phenylalanine, totals 16 residues. Only the CDR3 DNA is retained, 48 bases long and in frame from the first base. A note on this clone: Its antigen is not yet known. A junction boundary mismatches the germline segment, possibly from a read error.

Sequencing was done on a sample of PBMCs. This receptor chain uses TRBV10-3 and TRBJ2-6; TRBD1 is a possible D gene, resting on 6 matching bases. The clonotype comes from a man aged 35 to 55 in good health and CMV-seronegative. CDR3 sequence: CAISESMGAGANGLTF. The nucleotides are TGTGCCATCAGTGAGTCGATGGGGGCTGGGGCCAACGGCCTGACTTTC.